This T cell receptor beta chain came from a study of blood T cell repertoires in COVID-19. Study-wide background: The origin of the acute and convalescent COVID-19 samples was the United States, Italy and Spain.

Original handling: How many nucleated cells were present was estimated from reference gene primer amplification. TCRdb's copy holds only in-frame clones and misses some; the assay was immunoSEQ multiplex PCR. The V and J calls and clone size are taken from that table; D and trimming were inferred from the DNA. The profile covers roughly 390,000 clones, with around 84% appearing a single time and approximately 3.6% taken by the ten largest. Comments on this clone: Other DNA variants within this sample encode the same CDR3.

This sequence was found in a woman aged 18-30 years with acute or convalescent COVID-19. Sequenced sample: peripheral blood.

The CDR3 is CASSSRTGSSYEQYF. Here the CDR3 DNA reads TGTGCCAGCAGCTCAAGAACAGGGAGCTCCTACGAGCAGTACTTC. V gene TRBV9 combines with J gene TRBJ2-7, with D maybe TRBD1 (6 bases). Between the trimmed V and J ends, which lost 4 bases and 0 bases, there was a span of 14 bases. CDR3 size: 15 residues. Germline V lookup: CDR1 SGDLS, CDR2 YYNGEE.